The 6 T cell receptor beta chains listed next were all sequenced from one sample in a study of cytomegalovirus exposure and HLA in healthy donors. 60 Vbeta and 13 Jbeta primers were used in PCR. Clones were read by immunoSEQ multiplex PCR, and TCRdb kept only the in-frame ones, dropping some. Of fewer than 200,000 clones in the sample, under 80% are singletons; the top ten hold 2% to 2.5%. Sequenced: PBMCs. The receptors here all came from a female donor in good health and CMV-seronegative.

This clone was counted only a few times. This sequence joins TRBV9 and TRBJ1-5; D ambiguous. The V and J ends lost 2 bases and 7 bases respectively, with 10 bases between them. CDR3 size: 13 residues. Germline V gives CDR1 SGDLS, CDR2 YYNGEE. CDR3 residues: CASSVGLTQPQHF. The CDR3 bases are TGTGCCAGCAGCGTCGGACTCACACAGCCCCAGCATTTT.

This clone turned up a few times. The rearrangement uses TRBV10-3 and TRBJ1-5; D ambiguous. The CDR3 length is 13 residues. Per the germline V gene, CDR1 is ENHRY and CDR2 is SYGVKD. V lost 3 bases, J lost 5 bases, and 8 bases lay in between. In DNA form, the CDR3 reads TGTGCCATCAGTGAACGGGATGATCAGCCCCAGCATTTT. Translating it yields CAISERDDQPQHF.

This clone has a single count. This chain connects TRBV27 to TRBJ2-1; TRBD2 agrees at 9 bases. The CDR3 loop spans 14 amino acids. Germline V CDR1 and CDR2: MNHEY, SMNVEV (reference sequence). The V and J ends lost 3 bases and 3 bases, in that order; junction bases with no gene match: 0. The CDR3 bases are TGTGCCAGCAGTTTGCGGGAGGGCTACAATGAGCAGTTCTTC. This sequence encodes CASSLREGYNEQFF.

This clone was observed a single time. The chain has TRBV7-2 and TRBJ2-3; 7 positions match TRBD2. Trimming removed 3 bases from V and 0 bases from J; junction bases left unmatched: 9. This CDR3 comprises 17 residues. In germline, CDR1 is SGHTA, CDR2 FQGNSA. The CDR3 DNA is TGTGCCAGCAGCTTGTTTAGGTCTAGCGGAAGCACAGATACGCAGTATTTT. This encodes CASSLFRSSGSTDTQYF.

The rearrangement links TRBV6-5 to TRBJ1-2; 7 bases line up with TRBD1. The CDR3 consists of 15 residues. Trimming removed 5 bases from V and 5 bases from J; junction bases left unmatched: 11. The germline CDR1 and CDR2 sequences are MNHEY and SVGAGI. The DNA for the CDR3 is TGTGCCAGCAGTGCTAGGGACAGCTTTTTATATGGCTACACCTTC. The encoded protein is CASSARDSFLYGYTF.

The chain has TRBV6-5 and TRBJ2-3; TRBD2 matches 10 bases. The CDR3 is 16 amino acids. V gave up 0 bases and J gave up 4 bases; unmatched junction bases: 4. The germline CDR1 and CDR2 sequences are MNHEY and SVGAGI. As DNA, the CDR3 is TGTGCCAGCAGTTACTCGAGCGGGGGGGTGTCAGATACGCAGTATTTT. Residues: CASSYSSGGVSDTQYF.